These T cell receptor beta chains were read from a single sample in a study of vaccination and CD4 T cells after COVID-19. These TCRs' antigens remain unknown. Using its own MiXCR run on the PCR reads, TCRdb lists one record per CDR3 protein. The sample holds some 16,000 distinct CDR3 sequences, roughly four fifths seen once. This sample comprised CD4+ T cells from blood, cultured in vitro, obtained after SARS-CoV-2 vaccination. The receptors shown here come from a human donor who received a COVID-19 vaccine. Both conserved end residues are part of each CDR3. Each record gives: D gene, J gene, V gene, clone size, CDR3 length, CDR3 DNA, CDR3 protein. A D gene is named only where the DNA matches it firmly. The size of a clone is reported for some rows only, either as once, few or many, or as a class for expanded clones.

TRBD1 TRBJ1-5 TRBV10-3 NA 15 TGTGCCATCAGTGAGTCTGGGGGGACAGATCAGCCCCAGCATTTT CAISESGGTDQPQHF
NA TRBJ1-6 TRBV4-1 NA 12 TGCGCCAGCAGCCTCGTAGGTTCACCCCTCCACTTT CASSLVGSPLHF
TRBD1 TRBJ1-5 TRBV15 NA 15 TGTGCCACCAGCAGCCGGGACAGGGGGGATCAGCCCCAGCATTTT CATSSRDRGDQPQHF
NA TRBJ2-3 TRBV20-1 NA 18 TGCAGTGCTAGAGACCAGGGGCTGGGCAATCGGGGAACAGATACGCAGTATTTT CSARDQGLGNRGTDTQYF
TRBD1 TRBJ2-1 TRBV27 NA 15 TGTGCCAGCAGGACCCGACAGGGCGGGTCGAATGAGCAGTTCTTC CASRTRQGGSNEQFF
NA TRBJ2-3 TRBV5-1 NA 15 TGCGCCAGCAGCTTGGCGGCGGGGCGAGGAGATACGCAGTATTTT CASSLAAGRGDTQYF
NA TRBJ1-2 TRBV10-3 NA 15 TGTGCCACTAATACCGTGAAGGCTTCTAACTATGGCTACACCTTC CATNTVKASNYGYTF
NA TRBJ1-6 TRBV19 NA 15 TGTGCCAGTAGTCCCATCGGGTCGGCTGATTCACCCCTCCACTTT CASSPIGSADSPLHF
NA TRBJ1-6 TRBV20-1 NA 13 TGCAGTGCTCGGTTAAGATATAATTCACCCCTCCACTTT CSARLRYNSPLHF
NA TRBJ1-1 TRBV7-7 NA 14 TGTGCCAGCAGCTTAGCTCTAAACAGTAATGGAGCTTTCTTT CASSLALNSNGAFF
NA TRBJ1-2 TRBV19 NA 15 TGTGCCAGTAGTAACGGACTAGAGGTTATCTTCAACAGGGCCTTC CASSNGLEVIFNRAF
TRBD1 TRBJ1-6 TRBV19 NA 14 TGTGCCAGTAGTGGGGGACAGGGTCGGACACCCCTCCACTTT CASSGGQGRTPLHF
NA TRBJ1-2 TRBV7-9 few 14 TGTGCCAGCGGATCGCCTGAGCTATGGTGGGGCTACACCTTC CASGSPELWWGYTF
NA TRBJ1-5 TRBV20-1 NA 11 TGCAGTGCTAGCGGGACCGCCGCCCAGCATTTT CSASGTAAQHF
TRBD2 TRBJ2-5 TRBV10-3 NA 16 TGTGCCATCAGTGAGTTAGCGGGGGAATTCCAAGAGACCCAGTACTTC CAISELAGEFQETQYF
TRBD1 TRBJ2-2 TRBV27 NA 15 TGTGCCAGCTGCTTGGACAGGGTGAACACCGGGGAGCTGTTTTTT CASCLDRVNTGELFF
NA TRBJ1-1 TRBV5-6 NA 17 TGTGCCAGCAGCTTGCCGTACAGGGATGAGGTGAACACTGAAGCTTTCTTT CASSLPYRDEVNTEAFF
NA TRBJ2-7 TRBV7-9 NA 13 TGTGCCAGCAGCTTTTTAACCGGCTACGAGCAGTACTTC CASSFLTGYEQYF
NA TRBJ2-5 TRBV7-2 once 14 TGTGCCAGCAGTCGGGACTTGAAACAAGAGACCCAGTACTTC CASSRDLKQETQYF
NA TRBJ2-3 TRBV6-1 once 15 TGTGCCAGCAGCGCGACCGGGATTTCCACAGATACGCAGTATTTT CASSATGISTDTQYF
TRBD2 TRBJ2-3 TRBV20-1 NA 15 TGCAGTGCTAGAGGGACTAGCGGGGGGGTCGATACGCAGTATTTT CSARGTSGGVDTQYF
TRBD2 TRBJ2-7 TRBV2 few 16 TGTGCCAGCAGACCCGGGACTAGCGGGGGGGATTACGAGCAGTACTTC CASRPGTSGGDYEQYF
NA TRBJ2-7 TRBV7-2 NA 13 TGTGCCATTGACGACGGGCTAAACTACGAGCAGTACTTC CAIDDGLNYEQYF
NA TRBJ2-1 TRBV6-2/TRBV6-3 medium-sized 16 TGTGCCAGCAGCGACCCCTTTCGGACAGCTTACAATGAGCAGTTCTTC CASSDPFRTAYNEQFF
NA TRBJ1-2 TRBV7-2 once 12 TGTGCCAGCAGCTACGACAGTTATGGCTACACCTTC CASSYDSYGYTF
TRBD1 TRBJ1-1 TRBV30 once 13 TGTGCCCGGAGTGGCGACAGGGCCCCTGAAGCTTTCTTT CARSGDRAPEAFF
TRBD1 TRBJ1-4 TRBV2 NA 15 TGTGCCAGCAGTGCCCTAGGGGGCCCTAATGAAAAACTGTTTTTT CASSALGGPNEKLFF
NA TRBJ1-1 TRBV7-8 few 14 TGTGCCAGCAGCTTAATGGTCCTGAACACTGAAGCTTTCTTT CASSLMVLNTEAFF
NA TRBJ1-3 TRBV20-1 NA 15 TGCAGTGCTAGAAACTGGGTGAGCTCTGGAAACACCATATATTTT CSARNWVSSGNTIYF
TRBD1 TRBJ1-2 TRBV29-1 NA 14 TGCAGCGTTGAGCCAGCGGGACAGGGGATGGGCTACACCTTC CSVEPAGQGMGYTF
NA TRBJ2-1 TRBV5-3 NA 15 TGTGCCAGCAGCTTGGAGTTCCAGAGCGTCAATGAGCAGTTCTTC CASSLEFQSVNEQFF
NA TRBJ1-2 TRBV20-1 NA 14 TGCAGTGCTAGAGATAGGACGTCGATCTATGGCTACACCTTC CSARDRTSIYGYTF
NA TRBJ1-1 TRBV15 NA 13 TGTGCCACCAGCAGAGTCGGAAACACTGAAGCTTTCTTT CATSRVGNTEAFF
NA TRBJ1-6 TRBV20-1 NA 13 TGCAGTGCTAGGATGACCTATAATTCACCCCTCCACTTT CSARMTYNSPLHF
NA TRBJ1-2 TRBV15 NA 17 TGTGCCACCAGCAGAGATCCAGGGCTCGAAGCAAGCAATGGCTACACCTTC CATSRDPGLEASNGYTF